Listed below are T cell receptor beta chains from one sample, sequenced in a study of blood T cells in healthy people across ages. TCRdb reprocessed the 5' RACE reads via MiXCR and lists one record per CDR3 protein. The sample carries 450,000 to 700,000 distinct CDR3 sequences, about 26% recorded once. The sequenced sample consisted of blood. These receptor sequences come from a woman in her sixties or seventies in good health. CDR3s include the opening cysteine and the closing phenylalanine or tryptophan. Fields, in order: D gene, V gene, clone size, J gene, CDR3 DNA, CDR3 protein. D genes are given only for firm matches. Not every row has a clone size; where given, it reads once, few, many or a size class.

d_gene: .; v_gene: TRBV18; abundance: .; j_gene: TRBJ1-6; CDR3nt: TGTGCCAGCTCACCAGGGGATTCTTATTCACCCCTCCACTTT; CDR3aa: CASSPGDSYSPLHF
d_gene: .; v_gene: TRBV20-1; abundance: many; j_gene: TRBJ2-5; CDR3nt: TGCAGTGCTCCCACCGGAAGGCGCAGACAAGAGACCCAGTACTTC; CDR3aa: CSAPTGRRRQETQYF
d_gene: .; v_gene: TRBV2; abundance: .; j_gene: TRBJ2-1; CDR3nt: TGTGCCAGCAGTGACCCAGGGTGGAATGAGCAGTTCTTC; CDR3aa: CASSDPGWNEQFF
d_gene: .; v_gene: TRBV6-2/TRBV6-3; abundance: .; j_gene: TRBJ2-5; CDR3nt: TGTGCCAGCACGGACGTCCAGGGGACCCAGTACTTC; CDR3aa: CASTDVQGTQYF
d_gene: .; v_gene: TRBV5-6; abundance: few; j_gene: TRBJ1-2; CDR3nt: TGTGCCAGCACCTCAGACAGGTCCGACTATGGCTACACCTTC; CDR3aa: CASTSDRSDYGYTF
d_gene: TRBD1; v_gene: TRBV12-3/TRBV12-4; abundance: .; j_gene: TRBJ1-5; CDR3nt: TGTGCCAGCAGTGGGACAGGGTTACAGCCCCAGCATTTT; CDR3aa: CASSGTGLQPQHF
d_gene: .; v_gene: TRBV20-1; abundance: .; j_gene: TRBJ2-3; CDR3nt: TGCAGTGCTATGCCGCGGGCGGATACGCAGTGTTTT; CDR3aa: CSAMPRADTQCF
d_gene: .; v_gene: TRBV5-1; abundance: .; j_gene: TRBJ1-2; CDR3nt: TGCGCCAGCAGCTTGGCCCTGGACAGCTATGGCTACACCTTC; CDR3aa: CASSLALDSYGYTF
d_gene: .; v_gene: TRBV20-1; abundance: .; j_gene: TRBJ2-7; CDR3nt: TGCAGTGCTAGAGGCAAAATCTACGAGCAGTACTTC; CDR3aa: CSARGKIYEQYF
d_gene: TRBD2; v_gene: TRBV3-1; abundance: few; j_gene: TRBJ2-2; CDR3nt: TGTGCCAGCAGCCAGGAGGCGGGGGAGCAGAACACCGGGGAGCTGTTTTTT; CDR3aa: CASSQEAGEQNTGELFF
d_gene: TRBD2; v_gene: TRBV6-5; abundance: .; j_gene: TRBJ2-3; CDR3nt: TGTGCCAGCAGTTACTCTTCTGGCGGGGGGCTGACAGATACGCAGTATTTT; CDR3aa: CASSYSSGGGLTDTQYF
d_gene: .; v_gene: TRBV7-2; abundance: few; j_gene: TRBJ2-7; CDR3nt: TGTGCCAGCAGCTTGTATGGTAGCAACGAGCAGTACTTC; CDR3aa: CASSLYGSNEQYF
d_gene: .; v_gene: TRBV20-1; abundance: few; j_gene: TRBJ1-1; CDR3nt: TGCAGTGCTAGTAGACTGCGGGCTTTCTTT; CDR3aa: CSASRLRAFF
d_gene: .; v_gene: TRBV7-3; abundance: few; j_gene: TRBJ2-5; CDR3nt: TGTGCCAGCAGCTTAGGTCGGCAGGGGATAGGGGAGACCCAGTACTTC; CDR3aa: CASSLGRQGIGETQYF
d_gene: TRBD2; v_gene: TRBV5-1; abundance: .; j_gene: TRBJ2-3; CDR3nt: TGCGCCAGCAGCTTGTCTAGCGGGGGAATCACAGATACGCAGTATTTT; CDR3aa: CASSLSSGGITDTQYF
d_gene: .; v_gene: TRBV2; abundance: few; j_gene: TRBJ1-2; CDR3nt: TGTGCCAGCAGCCCCGGGCCAGTTCACGGCTACACCTTC; CDR3aa: CASSPGPVHGYTF
d_gene: .; v_gene: TRBV6-6; abundance: .; j_gene: TRBJ2-5; CDR3nt: TGTGCCATTGGTGGGGACGAGCAAGGGACCCAGTACTTC; CDR3aa: CAIGGDEQGTQYF
d_gene: .; v_gene: TRBV27; abundance: few; j_gene: TRBJ2-7; CDR3nt: TGTGCCAGTCGTTACGTTGTAGCCCACTACGAGCAGTACTTC; CDR3aa: CASRYVVAHYEQYF
d_gene: TRBD1; v_gene: TRBV5-1; abundance: .; j_gene: TRBJ2-4; CDR3nt: TGCGCCAGCAGCGTAACAGGGGGGACGCTTCTTAACATTCAGTACTTC; CDR3aa: CASSVTGGTLLNIQYF
d_gene: .; v_gene: TRBV4-2; abundance: many; j_gene: TRBJ1-3; CDR3nt: TGTGCCAGCAGCCAACCGTCACAGGATGTCGACACCATATATTTT; CDR3aa: CASSQPSQDVDTIYF